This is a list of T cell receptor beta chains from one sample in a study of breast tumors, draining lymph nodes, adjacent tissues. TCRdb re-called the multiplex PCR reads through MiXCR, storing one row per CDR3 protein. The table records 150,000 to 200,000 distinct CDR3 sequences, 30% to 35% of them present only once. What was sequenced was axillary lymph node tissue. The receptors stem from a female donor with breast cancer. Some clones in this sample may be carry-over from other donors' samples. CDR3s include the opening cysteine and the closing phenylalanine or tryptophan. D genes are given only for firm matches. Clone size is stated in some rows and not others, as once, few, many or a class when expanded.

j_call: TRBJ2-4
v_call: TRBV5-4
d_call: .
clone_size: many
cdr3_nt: TGTGCCAGCAGCTTGGAGATAGCCAAAAACATTCAGTACTTC
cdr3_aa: CASSLEIAKNIQYF

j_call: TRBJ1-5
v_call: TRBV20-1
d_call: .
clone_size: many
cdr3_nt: TGCAGTGCTAGAGATCGACGCGGATATAGCAATCAGCCCCAGCATTTT
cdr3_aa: CSARDRRGYSNQPQHF

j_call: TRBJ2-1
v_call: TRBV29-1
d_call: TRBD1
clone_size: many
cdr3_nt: TGCAGCGTTGAAGACCCAGGGGGCAGGAATGAGCAGTTCTTC
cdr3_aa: CSVEDPGGRNEQFF

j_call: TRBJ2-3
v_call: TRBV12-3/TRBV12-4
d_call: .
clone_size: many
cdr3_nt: TGTGCCAGCAGTTTGTCAGTTAGAACGCAGTATTTT
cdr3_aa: CASSLSVRTQYF

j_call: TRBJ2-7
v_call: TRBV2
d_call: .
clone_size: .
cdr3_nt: TGTGCCGGCAGTCAACAGGACAGTTCTTCCGAGCAGTACTTC
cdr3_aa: CAGSQQDSSSEQYF

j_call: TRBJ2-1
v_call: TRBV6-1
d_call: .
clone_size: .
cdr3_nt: TGTGCCAGCAGTCAAGATTTGAGGGGGGGGTACAATGAGCAGTTCTTC
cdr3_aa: CASSQDLRGGYNEQFF

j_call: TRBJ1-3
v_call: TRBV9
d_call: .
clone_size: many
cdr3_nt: TGTGCCAGCAGCGGTGGGCACCGCTCTGGAAACACCATATATTTT
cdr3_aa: CASSGGHRSGNTIYF

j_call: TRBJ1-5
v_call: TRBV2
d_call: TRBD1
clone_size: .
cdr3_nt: TGTGCCAGCAGCGAAACAGGGGGGACGGAGCCCCAGCATTTT
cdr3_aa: CASSETGGTEPQHF

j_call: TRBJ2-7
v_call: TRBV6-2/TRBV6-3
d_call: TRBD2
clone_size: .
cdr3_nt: TGTGCCAGCAGTCTTTGGTCACCGGGACTAGCGAAACCCTACGAGCAGTACTTC
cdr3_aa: CASSLWSPGLAKPYEQYF

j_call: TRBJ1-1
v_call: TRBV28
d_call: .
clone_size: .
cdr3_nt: TGTGCCAGCAGCCCTAGCCTGGGGAAGCACACTGAAGCTTTCTTT
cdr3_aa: CASSPSLGKHTEAFF

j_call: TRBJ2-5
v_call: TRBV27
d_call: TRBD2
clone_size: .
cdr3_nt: TGTGCCAGCAGTCGTAGACTAGCGAGGGGTGAGACCCAGTACTTC
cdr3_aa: CASSRRLARGETQYF

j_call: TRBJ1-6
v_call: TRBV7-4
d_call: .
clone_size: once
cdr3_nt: .
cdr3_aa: CASSFYICSARVDGEGYNSPLHF

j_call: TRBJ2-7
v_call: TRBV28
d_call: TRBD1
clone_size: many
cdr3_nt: TGTGCCAGCAGTGGTGGCGGGACAGGGTCCTACGAGCAGTACTTC
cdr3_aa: CASSGGGTGSYEQYF

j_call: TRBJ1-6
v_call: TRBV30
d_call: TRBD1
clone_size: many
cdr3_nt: TGTGCCTGGAGTGAGGGACAGGGGGTTTCACCCCTCCACTTT
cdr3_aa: CAWSEGQGVSPLHF

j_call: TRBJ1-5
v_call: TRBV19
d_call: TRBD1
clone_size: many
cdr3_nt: TGTGCCAGTAGTTTCCGCGGGACAGGGGGCAATCAGCCCCAGCATTTT
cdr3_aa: CASSFRGTGGNQPQHF

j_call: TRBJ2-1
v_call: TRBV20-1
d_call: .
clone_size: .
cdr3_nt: TGCAGTGCTGTGTGGGGACTCGGATACACTGAGCAGTTCTTC
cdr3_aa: CSAVWGLGYTEQFF

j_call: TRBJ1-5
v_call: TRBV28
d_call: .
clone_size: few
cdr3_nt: TGTGCCAGCCTTATGCATGGGAAGAATCAGCCCCAGCATTTT
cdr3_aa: CASLMHGKNQPQHF

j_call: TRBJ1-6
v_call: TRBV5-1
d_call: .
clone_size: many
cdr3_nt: TGCGCCAGCCAAGAGCTCGTGGGGGACTCACCCCTCCACTTT
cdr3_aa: CASQELVGDSPLHF

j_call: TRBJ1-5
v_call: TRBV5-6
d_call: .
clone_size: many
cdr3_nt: TGTGCCAGCAGCGCGGGGGGGTGGGGTAACAATCAGCCCCAGCATTTT
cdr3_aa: CASSAGGWGNNQPQHF

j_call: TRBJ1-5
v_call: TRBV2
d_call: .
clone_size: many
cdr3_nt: TGTGCCAGCAGTGAACGGAGGGTGAATCAGCCCCAGCATTTT
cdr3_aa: CASSERRVNQPQHF

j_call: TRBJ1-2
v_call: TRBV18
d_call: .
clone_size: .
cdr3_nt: TGTGCCAGCTCTCTCACTCGAACAGGGATTAGGGGAGGCTACACCTTC
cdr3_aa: CASSLTRTGIRGGYTF

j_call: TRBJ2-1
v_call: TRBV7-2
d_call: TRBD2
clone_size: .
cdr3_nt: TGTGCCAGCAGCCCTGACCTAGCGGGGGGGACAGATACGCAGTTCTTC
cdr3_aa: CASSPDLAGGTDTQFF

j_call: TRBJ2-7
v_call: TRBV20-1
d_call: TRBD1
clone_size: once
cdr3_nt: TGCAGTGCTACCACCGGGACAGCTTACGAGCAGTACTTC
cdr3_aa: CSATTGTAYEQYF

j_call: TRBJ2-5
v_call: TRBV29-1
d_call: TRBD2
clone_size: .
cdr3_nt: TGCAGCGTTGACCCGGACGGGACTAGCGGGAGAGAGACCCAGTACTTC
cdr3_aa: CSVDPDGTSGRETQYF

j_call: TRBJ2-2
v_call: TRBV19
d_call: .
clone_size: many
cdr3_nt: TGTGCCAGTAGCGTCAAAGCGATCAACACCGGGGAGCTGTTTTTT
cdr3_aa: CASSVKAINTGELFF

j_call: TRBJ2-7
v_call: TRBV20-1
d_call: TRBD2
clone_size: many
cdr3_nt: TGCAGTGCTAGAATAAGCGGGAACCAGTACGAGCAGTACTTC
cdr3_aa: CSARISGNQYEQYF

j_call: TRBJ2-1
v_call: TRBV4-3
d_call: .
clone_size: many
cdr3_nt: TGCGCCAGCAGCCAAGATTCTAGGGACTTTCACAATGAGCAGTTCTTC
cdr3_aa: CASSQDSRDFHNEQFF

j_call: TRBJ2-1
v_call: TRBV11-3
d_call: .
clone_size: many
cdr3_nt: TGTGCCAGCAGCTTAGATCCTCAATTCCCCGAGTTCTTC
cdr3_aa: CASSLDPQFPEFF

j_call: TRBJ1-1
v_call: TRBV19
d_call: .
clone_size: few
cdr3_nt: TGTGCCAGTAATTGGGCTATGAACACTGAAGCTTTCTTT
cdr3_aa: CASNWAMNTEAFF

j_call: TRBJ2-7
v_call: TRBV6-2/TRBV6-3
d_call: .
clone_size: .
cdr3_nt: TGTGCCAGCAGTCACGGGGCCAGGCGCGAGCAGTACTTC
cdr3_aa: CASSHGARREQYF

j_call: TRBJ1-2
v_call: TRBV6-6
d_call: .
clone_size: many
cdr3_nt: TGTGCCAGCAATAACAACAACTATGGCTACACCTTC
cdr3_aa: CASNNNNYGYTF

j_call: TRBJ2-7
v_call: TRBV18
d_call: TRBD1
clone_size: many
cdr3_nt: TGTGCCAGCAGCTTAGGTCAGGGGGCCGCCTACGAGCAGTACTTC
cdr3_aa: CASSLGQGAAYEQYF

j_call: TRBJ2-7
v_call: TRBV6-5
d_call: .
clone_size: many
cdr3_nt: TGTGCCAGCAGTCACTCGGATAGAAACTACGAGCAGTACTTC
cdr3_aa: CASSHSDRNYEQYF

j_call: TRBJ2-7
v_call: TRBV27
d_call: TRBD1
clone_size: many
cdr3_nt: TGTGCCAGGCTCAAGACAGGGGGCGGCGAGCAGTACTTC
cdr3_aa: CARLKTGGGEQYF

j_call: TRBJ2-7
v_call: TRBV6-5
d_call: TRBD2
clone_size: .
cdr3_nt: TGTGCCAGCAGACACCCTAGCGGGGAGGCCTACGAGCAGTACTTC
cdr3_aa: CASRHPSGEAYEQYF

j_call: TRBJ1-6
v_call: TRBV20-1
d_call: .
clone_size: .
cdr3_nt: TGCAGTGCCAGGGAGCTTATTAATTTACCCCTCCACTTT
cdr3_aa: CSARELINLPLHF

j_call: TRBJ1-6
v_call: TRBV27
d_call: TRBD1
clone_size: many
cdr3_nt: TGTGCCAGCAGTTACCTGACAGGGCCTCCCTATTCACCCCTCCACTTT
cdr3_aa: CASSYLTGPPYSPLHF

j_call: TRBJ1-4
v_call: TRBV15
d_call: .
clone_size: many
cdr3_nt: TGTGCCACCAGCACCGACGGTGTTCTGGAGAGTCGGTATGAAAAACTGTTTTTT
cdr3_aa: CATSTDGVLESRYEKLFF

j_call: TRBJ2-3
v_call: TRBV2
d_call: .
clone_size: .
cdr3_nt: TGTGCCAGCAGCGCGACCGAAGATACGCAGTATTTT
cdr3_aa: CASSATEDTQYF

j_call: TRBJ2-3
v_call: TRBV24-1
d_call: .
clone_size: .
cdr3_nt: TGTGCCACCAGTGATTTAAATAGCGGAAGCACAGATACGCAGTATTTT
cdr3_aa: CATSDLNSGSTDTQYF

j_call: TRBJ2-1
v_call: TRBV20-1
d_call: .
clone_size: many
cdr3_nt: TGCAGTGCTAGAGTACGCTTACCGCTGGCCGATGAGCAGTTCTTC
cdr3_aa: CSARVRLPLADEQFF

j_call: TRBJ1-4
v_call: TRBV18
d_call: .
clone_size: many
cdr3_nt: TGTGCCAGCTCACCAGGGTTTCTTGGTGAAAAACTGTTTTTT
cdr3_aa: CASSPGFLGEKLFF

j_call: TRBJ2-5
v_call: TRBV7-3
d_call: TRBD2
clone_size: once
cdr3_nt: TGTGCCAGCAGCCCGGGGCAGGCGGCGGGAGAAACCCAGTCCTTC
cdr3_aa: CASSPGQAAGETQSF

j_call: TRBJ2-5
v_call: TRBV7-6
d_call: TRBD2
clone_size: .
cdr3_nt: TGTGCCAGCAAAGCGGGAGGGACCGGGGCAGAGACCCAGTACTTC
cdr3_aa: CASKAGGTGAETQYF

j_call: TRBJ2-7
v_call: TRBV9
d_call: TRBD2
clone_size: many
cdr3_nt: TGTGCCAGCAGCCCCGGGAGGGTGCAGTACTTC
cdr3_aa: CASSPGRVQYF

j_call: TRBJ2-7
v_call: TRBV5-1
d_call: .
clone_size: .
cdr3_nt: TGCGCCAGCAGCTTGCAGGGGTCCTACGAGCAGTACTTC
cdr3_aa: CASSLQGSYEQYF

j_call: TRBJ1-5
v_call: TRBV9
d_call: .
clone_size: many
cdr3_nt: TGTGCCAGCAGCGTAGAAGGTGCCCTCAATCAGCCCCAGCATTTT
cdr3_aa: CASSVEGALNQPQHF

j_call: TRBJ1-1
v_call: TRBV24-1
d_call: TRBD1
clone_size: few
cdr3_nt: TGTGCCACCAGTGACCAGGGGGACACTGAAGCTTTCTTT
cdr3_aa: CATSDQGDTEAFF

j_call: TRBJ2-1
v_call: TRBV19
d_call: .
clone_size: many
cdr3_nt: TGTGCCAGTAGTATAACGGGAGTATACAATGAGCAGTTCTTC
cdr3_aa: CASSITGVYNEQFF

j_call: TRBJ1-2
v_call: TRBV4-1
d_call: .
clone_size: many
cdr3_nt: TGCGCCAGCAGCCCCAGGGGATCGGGCTATGGCTACACCTTC
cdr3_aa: CASSPRGSGYGYTF

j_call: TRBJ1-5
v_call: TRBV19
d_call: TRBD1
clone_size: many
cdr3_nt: TGTGCCAGTAGACGGGACAGTCGTAGCAATCAGCCCCAGCATTTT
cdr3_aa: CASRRDSRSNQPQHF